This T cell receptor beta chain originates from a study of blood T cell repertoires in COVID-19. This clone has a handful of counts. The CDR3 spans 13 residues. V was pared by 7 bases and J by 7 bases, with 16 bases between. CDR1 LNHDA and CDR2 SQIVND come from the germline V gene (reference sequence). Followed over time, Seattle patients had been enrolled while infection was active. In the authors' workflow: Estimation of nucleated cell counts was performed using reference gene primer amplification. Sequencing was performed with immunoSEQ multiplex PCR; in TCRdb, only in-frame clones are kept and a portion is missing. V and J calls and clone size come straight from that table; D and trimming were deduced from the DNA. The repertoire includes 50,000 to 55,000 clones, 82% of them detected once, and around 10% sits in the top ten.

This clonotype was obtained from an elderly man with COVID-19, enrolled during active disease. This chain uses TRBV19 with TRBJ1-1; D unclear. Sequencing input: peripheral blood. The CDR3 bases are TGTGCCAGTATTGAAAATCTGCGCCTTGAAGCTTTCTTT. Amino acid sequence: CASIENLRLEAFF.